This T cell receptor (beta chain) comes out of a study of blood T cell repertoires in COVID-19. Study summary: PBMCs, B-cell-depleted T cells, or T cells provided the cDNA or gDNA that made up the material.

Libraries were prepared by immunoSEQ multiplex PCR; TCRdb keeps only in-frame clonotypes and omits some of them. Here the sample spans about 250,000 clones, over 70% being singletons. The V end lost 9 bases, the J end lost 3 bases, and 16 bases lay between the germline ends. This CDR3 region has 14 residues. Germline CDR1 reads LGHNT; CDR2 reads FRNRAP. V usage is TRBV12-5 and J usage is TRBJ2-3, with a possible D match to TRBD2 (6 bases). Sequencing input: peripheral blood. The source is a man between 40 and 49 years old with acute or convalescent COVID-19. For the CDR3, the DNA is TGTGCTAGCTCATTTACCGGGACTACAGATACGCAGTATTTT. This sequence encodes CASSFTGTTDTQYF.